What follows describes a single T cell receptor beta chain. What it binds is not known. V was cut by 4 bases and J by 4 bases, with 24 bases left in between. CDR1 and CDR2 (germline): SGHDT, YYEEEE. The CDR3 contains 18 residues. The data were obtained in a study of shared clonotypes between healthy human individuals. Only in-frame clones appear in the TCRdb table, and some are missing; sequencing was by immunoSEQ multiplex PCR. Of fewer than 1.4 million clones in the sample, more than 75% were seen once. Caucasian adults living in Nashville, Tennessee, provided all samples. General observations from the study: Depth was large, yet rarefaction showed that sorted-subset sequencing was incomplete.

The chain links TRBV5-6 to TRBJ2-1; perhaps D is TRBD1 or TRBD2 (5 bases each). Sequenced: memory CD4+ T cells from PBMCs. As to subset: CD45RA-negative fraction. The receptor was isolated from a young man in good health. Some clones in this sample may be carry-over from other donors' samples. DNA of the CDR3: TGTGCCAGCAGCGTCCCCCGGGGCGGAGCACATATTTACAATGAGCAGTTCTTC. Translating gives CASSVPRGGAHIYNEQFF.